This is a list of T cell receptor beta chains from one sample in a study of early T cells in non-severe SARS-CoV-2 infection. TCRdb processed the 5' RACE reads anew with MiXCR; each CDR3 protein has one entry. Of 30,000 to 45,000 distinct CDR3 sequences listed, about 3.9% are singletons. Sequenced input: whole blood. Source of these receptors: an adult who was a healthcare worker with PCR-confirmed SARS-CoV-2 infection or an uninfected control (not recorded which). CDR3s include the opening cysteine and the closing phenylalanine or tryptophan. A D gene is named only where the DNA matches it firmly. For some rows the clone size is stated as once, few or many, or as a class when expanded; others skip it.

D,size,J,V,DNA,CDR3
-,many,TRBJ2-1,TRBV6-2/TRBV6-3,TGTGCCAGCAGTCAAGCGTATGAGCAGTTCTTC,CASSQAYEQFF
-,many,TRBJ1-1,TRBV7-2,TGTGCCAGCAGCTTATCAGTTACTGAAGCTTTCTTT,CASSLSVTEAFF
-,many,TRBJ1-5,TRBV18,TGTGCCAGCTCACCCCCCGGGGGTGGCAATCAGCCCCAGCATTTT,CASSPPGGGNQPQHF
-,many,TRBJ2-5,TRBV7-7,TGTGCTAGCAGCTTAGCCGCGGGATTTCAAGAGACCCAGTACTTC,CASSLAAGFQETQYF
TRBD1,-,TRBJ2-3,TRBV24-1,TGTGCCACCAGTGATGGAAGGACAGGCAGTAGCACAGATACGCAGTATTTT,CATSDGRTGSSTDTQYF
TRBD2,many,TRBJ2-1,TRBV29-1,TGCAGCGCCCTAGACCCACTAGCGCCCTTCGCTGAGCAGTTCTTC,CSALDPLAPFAEQFF
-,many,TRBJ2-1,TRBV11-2,TGTGCCAGCAGCTTAGTTCCCAATGAGCAGTTCTTC,CASSLVPNEQFF
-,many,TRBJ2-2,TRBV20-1,TGCAGTGCCCCCCCCAAATTCGCGAACACCGGGGAGCTGTTTTTT,CSAPPKFANTGELFF
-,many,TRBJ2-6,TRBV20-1,TGCAGTGCTAGAGATCGAGGGGTTGGGGCCAACGTCCTGACTTTC,CSARDRGVGANVLTF
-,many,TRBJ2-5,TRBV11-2,TGTGCCAGCAGCCTCGACCGCCAAGAGACCCAGTACTTC,CASSLDRQETQYF
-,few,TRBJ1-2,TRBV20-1,TGCAGGCCAAGCCATCAGGGGCCGCACGGCTACACCTTC,CRPSHQGPHGYTF